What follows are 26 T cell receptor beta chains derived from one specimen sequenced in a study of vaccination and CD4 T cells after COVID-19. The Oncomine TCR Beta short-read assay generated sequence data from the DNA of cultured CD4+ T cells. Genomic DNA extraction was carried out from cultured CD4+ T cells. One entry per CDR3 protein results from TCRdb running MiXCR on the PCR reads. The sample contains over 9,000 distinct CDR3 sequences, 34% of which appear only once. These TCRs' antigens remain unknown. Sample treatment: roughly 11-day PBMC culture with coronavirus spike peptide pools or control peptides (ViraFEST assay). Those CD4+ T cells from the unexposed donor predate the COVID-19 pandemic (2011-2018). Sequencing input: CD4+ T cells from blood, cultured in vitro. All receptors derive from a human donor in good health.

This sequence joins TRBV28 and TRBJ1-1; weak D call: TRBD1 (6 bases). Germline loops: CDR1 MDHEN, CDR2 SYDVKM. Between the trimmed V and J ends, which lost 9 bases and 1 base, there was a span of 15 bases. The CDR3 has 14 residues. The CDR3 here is CASLLAGANTEAFF. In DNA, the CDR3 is TGTGCCAGTCTTTTGGCAGGGGCGAACACTGAAGCTTTCTTT.

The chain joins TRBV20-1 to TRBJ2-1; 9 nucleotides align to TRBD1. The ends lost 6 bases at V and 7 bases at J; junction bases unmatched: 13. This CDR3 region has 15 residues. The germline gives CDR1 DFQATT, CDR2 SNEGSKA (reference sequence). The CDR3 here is CSALDWTGAGNEQFF. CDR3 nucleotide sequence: TGCAGTGCCCTGGACTGGACAGGGGCGGGAAATGAGCAGTTCTTC.

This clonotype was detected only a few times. CDR3 in amino acids: CASSLSMGDEQFF. The CDR3 DNA is TGTGCCAGCAGCTTAAGTATGGGTGATGAGCAGTTCTTC. The rearrangement uses TRBV7-2 and TRBJ2-1, with unresolved D. This CDR3 is built from 13 residues. With 2 bases removed from V and 8 bases from J, the gap between germline ends came to 10 bases. Germline V lookup: CDR1 SGHTA, CDR2 FQGNSA.

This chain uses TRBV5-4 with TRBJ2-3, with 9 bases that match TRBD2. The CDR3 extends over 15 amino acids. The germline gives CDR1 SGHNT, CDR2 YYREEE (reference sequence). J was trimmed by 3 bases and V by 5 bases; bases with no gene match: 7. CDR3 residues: CASRHTLAGTDTQYF. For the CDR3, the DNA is TGTGCCAGCAGGCATACACTAGCGGGTACAGATACGCAGTATTTT.

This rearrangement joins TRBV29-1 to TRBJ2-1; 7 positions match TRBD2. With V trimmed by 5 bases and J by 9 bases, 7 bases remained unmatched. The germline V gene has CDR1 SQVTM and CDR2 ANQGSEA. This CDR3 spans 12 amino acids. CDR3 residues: CSVRRAGSEQFF. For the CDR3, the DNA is TGCAGCGTTCGGAGAGCGGGAAGTGAGCAGTTCTTC.

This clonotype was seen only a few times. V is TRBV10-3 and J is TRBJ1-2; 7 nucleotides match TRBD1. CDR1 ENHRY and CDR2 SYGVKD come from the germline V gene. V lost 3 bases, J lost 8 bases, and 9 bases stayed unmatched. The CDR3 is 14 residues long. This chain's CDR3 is CAISDKAGGRGYTF. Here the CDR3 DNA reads TGTGCCATCAGTGACAAGGCAGGGGGAAGAGGCTACACCTTC.

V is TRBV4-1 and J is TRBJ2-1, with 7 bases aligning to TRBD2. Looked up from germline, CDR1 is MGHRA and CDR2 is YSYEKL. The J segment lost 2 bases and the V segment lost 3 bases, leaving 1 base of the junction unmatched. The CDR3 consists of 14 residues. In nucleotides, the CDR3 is TGCGCCAGCAGCCATACTAGCGCCTACAATGAGCAGTTCTTC. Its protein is CASSHTSAYNEQFF.

The CDR3 spells CASRDRGHEQYF. In DNA form, the CDR3 reads TGTGCCAGTAGGGACAGGGGCCACGAGCAGTACTTC. The chain uses TRBV19 and TRBJ2-7; 9 bases are shared with TRBD1. The CDR3 consists of 12 residues. Germline V gene sequence: CDR1 LNHDA, CDR2 SQIVND (reference sequence). The V and J ends lost 6 bases and 5 bases, in that order; junction bases with no gene match: 2.

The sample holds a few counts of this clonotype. The CDR3 is CATSRDRVLASGNTIYF. CDR3 coding DNA: TGTGCCACCAGCAGAGACAGGGTATTGGCTTCTGGAAACACCATATATTTT. This chain links TRBV15 with TRBJ1-3, with D maybe TRBD1 (5 bases). CDR1 is LNHNV, CDR2 YYDKDF, per germline (reference sequence). The CDR3 runs 17 residues. V lost 0 bases to trimming and J lost 1 base, with 13 bases between them. The variable domain in full, completed from reference TRBV15 and TRBJ1-3, reads DAMVIQNPRYQVTQFGKPVTLSCSQTLNHNVMYWYQQKSSQAPKLLFHYYDKDFNNEADTPDNFQSRRPNTSFCFLDIRSPGLGDTAMYLCATSRDRVLASGNTIYFGEGSWLTVV.

Written as DNA, the CDR3 is TGTGCCAGCAGCTTAGAAAAGCAGCAGTACTTC. Residues: CASSLEKQQYF. The chain recombines TRBV7-2 with TRBJ2-7; D unresolved. V was trimmed by 1 base and J by 8 bases, leaving 6 bases between them. Germline CDR1 and CDR2: SGHTA and FQGNSA. The CDR3 sequence is 11 residues long.

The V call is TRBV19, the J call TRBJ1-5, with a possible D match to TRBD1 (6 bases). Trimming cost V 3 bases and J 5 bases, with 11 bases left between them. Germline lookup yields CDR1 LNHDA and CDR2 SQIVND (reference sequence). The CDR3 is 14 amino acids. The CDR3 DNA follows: TGTGCCAGTAGTATTTCCGGGGGCGATCAGCCCCAGCATTTT. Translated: CASSISGGDQPQHF.

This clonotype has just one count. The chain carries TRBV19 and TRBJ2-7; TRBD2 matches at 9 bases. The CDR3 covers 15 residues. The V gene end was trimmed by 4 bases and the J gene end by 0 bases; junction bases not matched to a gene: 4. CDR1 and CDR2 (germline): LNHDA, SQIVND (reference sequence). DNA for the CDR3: TGTGCCAGTAGTAGAGATAGCGGGAGCTCCTACGAGCAGTACTTC. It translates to CASSRDSGSSYEQYF.

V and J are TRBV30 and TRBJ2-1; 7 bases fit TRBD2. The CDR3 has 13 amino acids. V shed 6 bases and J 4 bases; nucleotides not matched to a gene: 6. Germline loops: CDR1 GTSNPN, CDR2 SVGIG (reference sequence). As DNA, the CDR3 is TGTGCCTGTCCCGGGGGGTCTTACAATGAGCAGTTCTTC. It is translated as CACPGGSYNEQFF.

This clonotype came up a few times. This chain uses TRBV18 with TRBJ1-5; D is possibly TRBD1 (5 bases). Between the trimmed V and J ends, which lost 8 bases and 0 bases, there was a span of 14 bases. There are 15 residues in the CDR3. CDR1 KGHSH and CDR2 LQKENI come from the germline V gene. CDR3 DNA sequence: TGTGCCAGCCCCGAGGGGCAAGATAGCAATCAGCCCCAGCATTTT. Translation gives CASPEGQDSNQPQHF.

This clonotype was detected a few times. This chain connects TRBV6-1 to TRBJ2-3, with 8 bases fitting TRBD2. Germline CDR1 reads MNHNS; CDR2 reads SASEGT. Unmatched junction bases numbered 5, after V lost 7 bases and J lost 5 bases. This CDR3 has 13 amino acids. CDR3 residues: CASTASGLDTQYF. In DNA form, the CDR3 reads TGTGCCAGCACGGCTAGCGGGTTAGATACGCAGTATTTT.

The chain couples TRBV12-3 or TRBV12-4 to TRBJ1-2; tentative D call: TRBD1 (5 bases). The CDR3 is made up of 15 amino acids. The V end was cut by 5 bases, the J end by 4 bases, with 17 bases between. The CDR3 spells CASSLRSVGAYGYTF. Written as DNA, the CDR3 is TGTGCCAGCAGTCTAAGGTCGGTTGGGGCCTATGGCTACACCTTC.

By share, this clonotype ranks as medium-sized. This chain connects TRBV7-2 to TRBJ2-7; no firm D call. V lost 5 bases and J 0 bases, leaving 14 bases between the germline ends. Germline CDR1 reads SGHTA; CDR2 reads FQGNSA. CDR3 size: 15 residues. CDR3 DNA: TGTGCCAGCAGCGTCCCGAGGAGCGACTCCTACGAGCAGTACTTC. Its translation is CASSVPRSDSYEQYF.

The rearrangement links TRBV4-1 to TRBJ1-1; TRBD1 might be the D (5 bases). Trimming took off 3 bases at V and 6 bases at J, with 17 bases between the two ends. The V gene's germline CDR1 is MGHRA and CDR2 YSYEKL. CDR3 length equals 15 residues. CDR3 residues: CASSQPGRGRPEAFF. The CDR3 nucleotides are TGCGCCAGCAGCCAGCCGGGAAGGGGTCGACCTGAAGCTTTCTTT.

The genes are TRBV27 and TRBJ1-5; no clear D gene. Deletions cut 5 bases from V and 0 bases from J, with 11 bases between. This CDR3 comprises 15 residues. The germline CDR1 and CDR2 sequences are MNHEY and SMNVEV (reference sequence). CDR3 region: CASSVYPNSNQPQHF. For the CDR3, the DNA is TGTGCCAGCAGTGTTTATCCAAATAGCAATCAGCCCCAGCATTTT.

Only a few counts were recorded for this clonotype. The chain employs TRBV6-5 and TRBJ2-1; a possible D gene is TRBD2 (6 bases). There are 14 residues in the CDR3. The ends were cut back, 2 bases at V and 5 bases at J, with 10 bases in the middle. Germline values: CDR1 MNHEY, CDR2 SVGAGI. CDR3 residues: CASSYRGGNNEQFF. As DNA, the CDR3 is TGTGCCAGCAGTTACAGGGGCGGGAACAATGAGCAGTTCTTC.

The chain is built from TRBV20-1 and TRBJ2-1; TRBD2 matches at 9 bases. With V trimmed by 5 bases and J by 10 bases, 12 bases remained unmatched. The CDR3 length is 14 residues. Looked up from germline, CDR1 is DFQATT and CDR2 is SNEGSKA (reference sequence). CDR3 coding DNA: TGCAGTGCTCCCGGGGTAGCGGGAGATCGGGAGCAGTTCTTC. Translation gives CSAPGVAGDREQFF.

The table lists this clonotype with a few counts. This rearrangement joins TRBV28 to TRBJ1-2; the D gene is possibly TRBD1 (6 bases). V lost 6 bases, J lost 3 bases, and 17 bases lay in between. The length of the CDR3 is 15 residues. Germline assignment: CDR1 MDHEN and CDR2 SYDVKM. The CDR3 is CASRPLGGGDYGYTF. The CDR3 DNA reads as TGTGCCAGCAGACCCTTAGGGGGGGGCGACTATGGCTACACCTTC.

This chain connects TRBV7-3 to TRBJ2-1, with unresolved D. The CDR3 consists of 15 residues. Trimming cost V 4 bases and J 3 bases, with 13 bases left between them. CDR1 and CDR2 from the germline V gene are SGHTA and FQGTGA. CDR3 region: CASSSPGAVYNEQFF. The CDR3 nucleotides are TGTGCCAGCAGCTCCCCCGGTGCAGTCTACAATGAGCAGTTCTTC.

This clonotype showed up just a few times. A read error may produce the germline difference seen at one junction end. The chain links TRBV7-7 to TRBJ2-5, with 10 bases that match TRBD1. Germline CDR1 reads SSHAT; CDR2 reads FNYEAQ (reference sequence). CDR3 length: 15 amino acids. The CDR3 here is CASSLDRGHRETQYF. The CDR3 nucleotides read TGTGCTAGCAGCTTAGACAGGGGGCATCGAGAGACCCAGTACTTC.

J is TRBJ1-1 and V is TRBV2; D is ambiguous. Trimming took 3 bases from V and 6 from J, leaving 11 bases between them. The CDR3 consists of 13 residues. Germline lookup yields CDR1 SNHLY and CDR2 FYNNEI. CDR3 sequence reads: CASSELRTAEAFF. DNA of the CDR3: TGTGCCAGCAGTGAGCTTAGGACGGCTGAAGCTTTCTTT.

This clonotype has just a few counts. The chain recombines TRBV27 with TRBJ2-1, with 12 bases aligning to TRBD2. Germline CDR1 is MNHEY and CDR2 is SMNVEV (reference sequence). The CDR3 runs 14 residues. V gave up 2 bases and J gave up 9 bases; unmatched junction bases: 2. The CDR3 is CASSLTSGRREQFF. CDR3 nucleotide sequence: TGTGCCAGCAGTTTAACTAGCGGGAGGCGTGAGCAGTTCTTC.